This entry describes one T cell receptor (beta chain). The identical CDR3 is also encoded by other nucleotide sequences in the sample. Generated by immunoSEQ multiplex PCR, the TCRdb table keeps only in-frame clones and is missing some. Of about 74,000 clones listed, roughly nine tenths were seen once; the top ten hold about 9.8%. The sample comes from a study of blood T cell repertoires in COVID-19. Germline assignment: CDR1 ENHRY and CDR2 SYGVKD. The germline V and J ends were trimmed by 0 bases and 8 bases, with 16 bases remaining between them. The CDR3 totals 16 residues. This chain connects TRBV10-3 to TRBJ2-2, with D possibly being TRBD1 (6 bases). The TCR was taken from a human donor in a cohort sampled during active COVID-19. Material for sequencing was peripheral blood. CDR3 protein: CAISESQGRGTGELFF. The CDR3 nucleotides read TGTGCCATCAGTGAGTCGCAGGGGCGAGGCACTGGGGAGCTGTTTTTT.